Below, one T cell receptor (beta chain) is given with its context. Which antigen it targets is not known. Per-base quality was not reported, and no clone a single base away is much larger than it. The cohort consisted of 666 healthy bone marrow donors. All cohort members were sampled while nominally healthy, although unrecorded immune exposures were likely present. The donor tested CMV seronegative, placing the donor among the roughly 350 seronegative members of the cohort. Every donor gave a peripheral blood sample, and the peripheral blood mononuclear cells from that sample were used for TCR beta sequencing. Genomic DNA extraction from the blood cell samples was performed with the Qiagen DNeasy Blood Extraction Kit. The entry originates in a study of cytomegalovirus exposure and HLA in healthy donors (dated by TCRdb to 2015 to 2018). General notes on the study: According to an earlier analysis of several hundred of the donors, some 180 million T cells yielded 90 million to 130 million unique TCR beta sequences and approximately 300 Gb of sequence data. An early release covering roughly 640 HLA-typed donors comprised about 320 gigabases of sequencing data and approximately 80 million unique TCR sequences. The genetic ancestry cluster associated with self-reported Caucasian donors included approximately 85% of the 300 to 400 genotyped donors. The study aimed to test whether signatures of past pathogen exposure could be identified by cataloging public T cell receptors. The study profiled the T cell repertoires of 550 to 700 subjects by immunosequencing and related them to cytomegalovirus serostatus. In addition to the first cohort of 650 to 750 subjects, a separate validation cohort of 120 different subjects was used. High-throughput TCR immunosequencing, statistical association of individual TCRs with disease status, and machine learning were combined to predict cytomegalovirus infection status. A later analysis re-analyzed previously published TCR beta repertoires from 550 to 700 donors and added high-resolution HLA genotyping to study TCR occurrence patterns. In the later analysis, no new phenotypic data were used to find candidate immune exposures; instead, reliance was placed on TCR beta sequences and their occurrence across donors. An earlier analysis of 587 of the donors used high-throughput TCR beta sequencing to judge whether each TCR beta V gene segment behaved as functional or pseudogenic. Donor age, sex, ethnicity and CMV serostatus were compiled together with the repertoire data. A later genetic analysis used genome-wide SNP genotypes for about 60% of the roughly 700 donors, treating that subset as a discovery cohort. Every repertoire in the discovery cohort had been generated on one and the same sequencing platform. HLA typing included class I and class II loci at four-digit resolution. The number of donors typed differed by locus, with roughly 629-640 for A, B, C, DRB1 and DQB1, more than 500 for DQA1, 606 for DPA1, and some 440 for DPB1. Several DR-DQ haplotypes were handled as single units for association and clustering because linkage in the cohort was strong. Among under 450 genotyped donors of the cohort, an average of approximately 230,000 unique TCR beta nucleotide sequences were sequenced per donor, roughly 18% of them non-productive. Paper-wide results and their limitations: A later analysis found that most CMV-associated TCR beta chains appeared HLA-restricted, with HLA associations seemingly driven largely by CMV exposure. The authors suggested that the approach could potentially be extended to other disease states and immunological phenotypes. In a later analysis, HLA-associated TCR beta chains were found to be more clonally expanded and to have lower generation probabilities than equally common non-associated chains. An association between a missense DCLRE1C variant and V-gene and J-gene trimming of TCR beta chains was found in a later genetic analysis and replicated in an independent cohort. A later analysis reported that several top co-occurrence clusters appeared linked to parvovirus B19, influenza, CMV and Epstein-Barr virus. The classifier was reported to diagnose cytomegalovirus status with high specificity and sensitivity in both the original and validation cohorts. A later analysis associated about 17,000 TCR beta sequences with specific HLA alleles at a false discovery rate of 0.05. A cluster of highly shared sequence variants was judged likely to be a technical artifact of the sequencing pipeline. Linkage disequilibrium might explain the correlated functional status among segregating V segments, but an unknown experimental factor could not be excluded. In a later analysis, TCR association rates were found to vary across HLA loci, with the most associated TCRs seen for DRB1 alleles and the fewest for HLA-C alleles. Roughly uniform sequencing depth across donors was assumed in presence/absence analyses, although this assumption may not hold. In this cohort, only TCR beta chains were sequenced, and detectable features were limited by the absence of alpha or paired-chain data. The 87-base-pair reads could not distinguish some IMGT-functional V segments, including TRBV6-2 and TRBV6-3, so those segments were excluded. Immune exposure information for the cohort was limited to CMV serostatus. HLA typing was unavailable for some donors at each locus, so association tests used only the typed subset. Roughly 17 rarely observed V segments, including chromosome 9 orphons, were excluded from the earlier analysis of several hundred of the donors because counts were too low. In a later genetic analysis, fewer N-insertions in productive TCRs were reported among donors in an Asian-associated ancestry cluster than the roughly 700-donor mean. Three of the identified cytomegalovirus-associated TCR beta chains were confirmed in vitro to be specific for cytomegalovirus antigens. The study gave a list of about 150 TCR beta chains associated with cytomegalovirus. When HLA alleles, especially DR and DQ, strongly co-occurred, TCR associations were difficult to assign to individual alleles. Most TCR sequences were seen in very few donors, while some public TCRs were found in many individuals. In an earlier analysis of some 550 of the donors, most TCR beta V segments were observed in productive rearrangements about 90% or about 30% of the time, broadly matching IMGT annotations. A further reported finding was that TCR beta sequences accurately predicted the HLA-A and HLA-B alleles for most subjects in the first cohort.

From a lookup of the germline V gene (reference sequence), CDR1 and CDR2 are SGHNT and YYREEE. The CDR3 runs 15 amino acids, cysteine and phenylalanine included. Only the CDR3 DNA stays, 45 bases, in frame from base 1. V trim: 4 bases; J trim: 3 bases; unmatched bases: 6. Receptor libraries were prepared by the immunoSEQ multiplex PCR assay. A mixture of 60 forward primers for TCR Vbeta segments and 13 reverse primers for TCR Jbeta segments was used in the multiplex PCR. The CDR3 region of rearranged TCR beta genes was amplified from genomic DNA with a multiplex PCR assay. The amplified TCR beta libraries were sequenced on the Illumina HiSeq System as 87-base-pair reads. Per the original workflow: Across the 600 to 700 repertoires, a later analysis counted 78 million or so unique TCR beta chains, about 10 million of which were shared by at least two donors. To remove PCR and sequencing errors, raw reads were error-corrected and collapsed into unique sequences using a nearest-neighbor algorithm that merged closely related sequences. V, D and J gene segments were assigned by aligning CDR3 sequences to IMGT reference sequences. For a sequence to be retained, a match of at least six nucleotides to both a V gene segment and a J gene segment was required. Rearrangements were called productive when the CDR3 lacked stop codons and stayed in frame with V and J; all others were non-productive. CDR3 was defined by IMGT convention, running from the second conserved V-encoded cysteine to the conserved J-encoded phenylalanine. Sequences without an unambiguous match to a single V gene segment were excluded from the earlier analysis of several hundred of the donors. An earlier analysis of approximately 590 of the donors classified V segments as functional when productive rearrangements were above 56.7% and as segregating when the standard deviation between donors was above 5%. A statistical classification framework was developed to diagnose cytomegalovirus status using the catalog of TCR beta chain sequences. In a later analysis, V and J genes were assigned by comparing TCR nucleotide sequences against IMGT/GENE-DB human TR gene sequences. The TCRdist pipeline was used in a later analysis to assign CDR3 sequences and most-parsimonious VDJ recombination scenarios. In a later analysis, each TCR beta chain was defined by its CDR3 amino acid sequence together with its V-gene family, and reads lacking a unique V-gene family were excluded. In a later analysis, 450 to 600 highly shared, low-generation-probability nucleotide sequences were removed to address suspected cross-contamination and a sequencing artifact. For each public chain, a later analysis derived a clonal expansion index from normalized ranks of inferred template counts within each repertoire. In a later analysis, generation probabilities were computed with a VDJ recombination model fitted to out-of-frame rearrangements, and the resulting probabilities were checked against IGoR. In a later analysis, hypergeometric tests were used to score TCR-TCR, TCR-HLA and TCR-CMV co-occurrence, with a repertoire-size bias correction applied to TCR pairs. In a later analysis, false discovery rates were estimated by permuting HLA or CMV assignments 20 times. In a later analysis, co-occurring TCRs were grouped using DBSCAN, with TCRdist sequence similarity added in when clustering inside HLA-allele-positive subsets. Co-occurrence clustering excluded repertoires with fewer than 30,000 or more than 120,000 public chains, plus five with anomalous nucleotide sharing. TCRdb carries this immuneACCESS record with in-frame sequences only. Its versions omit some clonotypes, under half of them owing to an unresolved V gene in the studies checked, with the rest unexplained. V, J and clone size are taken as reported in that table, and D and trimming were inferred from the DNA itself. Present in this sample are about 120,000 clones, about 76% of which were seen just once. The top ten constitute about 2% of the sample.

The sample was PBMCs. This clonotype was sampled from a woman aged 40 to 50 in good health and CMV-seronegative. The rearrangement combines TRBV5-4 with TRBJ2-1; TRBD1 matches 8 bases in the middle. Read as DNA, the sequence is TGTGCCAGCAGCCCGCCCGGGACAGGCTACAATGAGCAGTTCTTC. Translated, it reads CASSPPGTGYNEQFF.